Listed below are T cell receptor beta chains from one sample, sequenced in a study of blood T cell repertoires in COVID-19. TCRdb keeps only in-frame clones here, not all; method: immunoSEQ multiplex PCR. The sample contains around 110,000 clones, approximately 82% of which appear only once. Source material: peripheral blood. All receptors derive from a man between 65 and 79 years old with active or convalescent COVID-19. Each CDR3 is given with its conserved first and last residue. A D gene is named only where the DNA matches it firmly. Expanded clones are given a class, and other clones once, few, many or no size at all.

V gene	J gene	clone size	D gene	CDR3 DNA	CDR3 protein
TRBV19	TRBJ2-5	.	TRBD2	TGTGCCAGTAGTGTTGGACTAGCGGGATTGACCCAAGAGACCCAGTACTTC	CASSVGLAGLTQETQYF
TRBV5-5	TRBJ2-7	.	.	TGTGCCAGCAGCTTGGAGGTAGGACAGACCTACGAGCAGTACTTC	CASSLEVGQTYEQYF
TRBV5-1	TRBJ2-7	.	TRBD1	TGCGCCAGCAGCTTGGACGGACAGGGGTATGAGCAGTACTTC	CASSLDGQGYEQYF
TRBV9	TRBJ1-2	.	TRBD1	TGTGCCAGCAGCGCAGACAGGGGACCCTATGGCTACACCTTC	CASSADRGPYGYTF
TRBV30	TRBJ1-1	.	TRBD1	TGTGCCTATAACAGGGGAGTGAACACTGAAGCTTTCTTT	CAYNRGVNTEAFF
TRBV6-5	TRBJ2-1	.	TRBD1	TGTGCCAGCAGTAAACAAGGGGGCAGGAGCAATGAGCAGTTCTTC	CASSKQGGRSNEQFF
TRBV29-1	TRBJ2-3	once	TRBD1	TGCAGCGTTGAAGATTCCCGGACAGGCAGCACAGATACGCAGTATTTT	CSVEDSRTGSTDTQYF
TRBV18	TRBJ1-6	.	.	TGTGCCAGCTCACGTTTCGGGACGGGAGATAATTCACCCCTCCACTTT	CASSRFGTGDNSPLHF
TRBV5-6	TRBJ2-5	.	.	TGTGCCAGCAGCAGCACTACAGGGAACCAAGAGACCCAGTACTTC	CASSSTTGNQETQYF
TRBV6-5	TRBJ1-5	.	TRBD1	TGTGCCAGCAGTCAACAGGGGACCAATCAGCCCCAGCATTTT	CASSQQGTNQPQHF
TRBV28	TRBJ1-3	once	.	TGTGCCAGCCTCCCGAATCAGGGGCGAGGAAACACCATATATTTT	CASLPNQGRGNTIYF
TRBV5-1	TRBJ2-1	.	TRBD2	TGCGCCAGCAGCTTGGGACTAGCGGGAGGGCCCGCCTACAATGAGCAGTTCTTC	CASSLGLAGGPAYNEQFF
TRBV18	TRBJ1-5	.	TRBD1	TGTGCCAGCTCGACTGGACAGGGTTTTAGCAATCAGCCCCAGCATTTT	CASSTGQGFSNQPQHF
TRBV7-2	TRBJ2-5	.	TRBD2	TGTGCCAGCAGCTTTCTTTCCCCGACTAGCGGGGGGAGGGAGACCCAGTACTTC	CASSFLSPTSGGRETQYF
TRBV11-2	TRBJ1-1	.	.	TGTGCCAGCAGCCCTGGACAGTCGAACACTGAAGCTTTCTTT	CASSPGQSNTEAFF
TRBV5-8	TRBJ1-1	once	TRBD1	TGTGCCAGCAGCTCACGGGACAGGGCTTCTTTCTTT	CASSSRDRASFF
TRBV28	TRBJ2-7	.	TRBD2	TGTGCCAGCAGTTCGTGGCGGGAGACCTACGAGCAGTACTTC	CASSSWRETYEQYF
TRBV18	TRBJ2-7	once	TRBD1	TGTGCCAGCTCACCGTTCGCCAGGGGGCAGGACGAGCAGTACTTC	CASSPFARGQDEQYF
TRBV18	TRBJ2-1	.	TRBD1	TGTGCCAGCTCACCACCGGGACAGGGATACAATGAGCAGTTCTTC	CASSPPGQGYNEQFF
TRBV12-3/TRBV12-4	TRBJ2-7	.	.	TGTGCCAGCAGTCGCAATAGCGGCTACGAGCAGTACTTC	CASSRNSGYEQYF
TRBV6-5	TRBJ2-7	.	TRBD1	TGTGCCAGCGACCGGGACAGGGGAACCGAGCAGTACTTC	CASDRDRGTEQYF
TRBV28	TRBJ1-1	.	.	TGTGCCACCTTAGGGGGGAACACTGAAGCTTTCTTT	CATLGGNTEAFF
TRBV19	TRBJ2-5	.	.	TGTGCCAGTACCCCTTCCTTTGAGACCCAGTACTTC	CASTPSFETQYF
TRBV3-1/TRBV3-2	TRBJ2-2	.	.	TGTGCCAGCAGCCAAGATCATGGGCAGGGTTTTAGCACCGGGGAGCTGTTTTTT	CASSQDHGQGFSTGELFF
TRBV12-5	TRBJ1-2	once	TRBD1	TGTGCTAGTGGTTTGGTCCCCCCCGGGACAGGGTACTTC	CASGLVPPGTGYF
TRBV21-1	TRBJ1-2	.	.	TGTGCCAGCAGCATGGACATTACAGGGGCTAACTATGGCTACACCTTC	CASSMDITGANYGYTF
TRBV11-2	TRBJ2-7	many	.	TGTGCCAGCAGCTTAGAGTGGCCCTACGAGCAGTACTTC	CASSLEWPYEQYF
TRBV6-2/TRBV6-3	TRBJ1-5	.	TRBD1	TGTGCCAGCAGCGACAGGGTAGGAGGTCAGCCCCAGCATTTT	CASSDRVGGQPQHF
TRBV2	TRBJ1-5	few	.	TGTGCCAGCAGTGAATTTGGACTTAGCAATCAGCCCCAGCATTTT	CASSEFGLSNQPQHF
TRBV7-9	TRBJ1-2	.	.	TGTGCCAGCAGCATCAAGACAGGACTCAACTATGGCTACACCTTC	CASSIKTGLNYGYTF
TRBV2	TRBJ2-5	.	TRBD2	TGTGCCAGCAGAAGCAGCGGGGGGACGTACCAAGAGACCCAGTACTTC	CASRSSGGTYQETQYF
TRBV19	TRBJ2-1	.	TRBD2	TGTGCCAGTAGTGCAGCGGGAGAGGTGGGCTCCTACAATGAGCAGTTCTTC	CASSAAGEVGSYNEQFF
TRBV2	TRBJ2-7	.	.	TGTGCCAGCAGGGGGAGGGGGTCCACGCACGAGCAGTACTTC	CASRGRGSTHEQYF
TRBV5-1	TRBJ1-3	once	.	TGCGCCAGCAGCTTCGGGTCGAGCTCTGGAAACACCATATATTTT	CASSFGSSSGNTIYF
TRBV19	TRBJ1-5	.	.	TGTGCCAGTAGTGAGAAGGGGGTTCAGCCCCAGCATTTT	CASSEKGVQPQHF
TRBV27	TRBJ1-5	.	.	TGTGCCAGCAGTTGGACGGGAAACAATCAGCCCCAGCATTTT	CASSWTGNNQPQHF
TRBV7-9	TRBJ2-5	.	TRBD1	TGTGCCAGCGGCAAGAGGGACAGGCGGACTCGGACCCAGTACTTC	CASGKRDRRTRTQYF
TRBV3-1/TRBV3-2	TRBJ2-1	.	TRBD2	TGTGCCAGCAGCCCCCGGACTAGCGGACCCTTCAATGAGCAGTTCTTC	CASSPRTSGPFNEQFF
TRBV3-1/TRBV3-2	TRBJ2-1	.	TRBD2	TGTGCCAGCAGCCAAGAGGCAGCGGGAGGGGTAGATGAGCAGTTCTTC	CASSQEAAGGVDEQFF
TRBV9	TRBJ1-3	.	.	TGTGCCAGCAGCGTAGGGGGGGTGGCAGGAAACACCATATATTTT	CASSVGGVAGNTIYF
TRBV25-1	TRBJ1-6	.	.	TGTGCCAGCAGTGAATATGACAGATCCTATAATTCACCCCTCCACTTT	CASSEYDRSYNSPLHF
TRBV6-5	TRBJ1-4	.	TRBD1	TGTGCCAGCAGAAATCAGGGGGCTACTAATGAAAAACTGTTTTTT	CASRNQGATNEKLFF
TRBV7-2	TRBJ1-4	.	.	TGTGCCAGCAGCTTAGCCCCAGGACTTAATGAAAAACTGTTTTTT	CASSLAPGLNEKLFF
TRBV11-2	TRBJ2-3	.	TRBD2	TGTGCCAGCAGCTCGTTAGCGGGAGTTGGCACAGATACGCAGTATTTT	CASSSLAGVGTDTQYF
TRBV6-5	TRBJ1-2	.	.	TGTGCCAGCAGACCTTCAGCTAACTATGGCTACACCTTC	CASRPSANYGYTF
TRBV5-5	TRBJ2-6	.	.	TGTGCCAGCAGCTTGGCCGGTGGGGCCAACGTCCTGACTTTC	CASSLAGGANVLTF
TRBV29-1	TRBJ2-7	.	TRBD1	TGCAGCGCAGTGACAGGGAAGTTCCACGAGCAGTACTTC	CSAVTGKFHEQYF
TRBV19	TRBJ1-2	.	TRBD1	TGTGCCAGTAAGGGACAGCCATCCTATGGCTACACCTTC	CASKGQPSYGYTF
TRBV5-1	TRBJ1-3	.	.	TGCGCCAGCAGCTTGGGGGACATAAACTCTGGAAACACCATATATTTT	CASSLGDINSGNTIYF
TRBV5-1	TRBJ2-2	.	.	TGCGCCAGCAGCTTGGCCTCTAACACCGGGGAGCTGTTTTTT	CASSLASNTGELFF
TRBV4-3	TRBJ1-2	few	TRBD1	TGCGCCAGCAGCCAAGAGAATACAGGGGGAAAATCTAACTATGGCTACACCTTC	CASSQENTGGKSNYGYTF
TRBV25-1	TRBJ1-1	.	TRBD1	TGTGCCAGCACACAGACAGGGGTGGGGACCCGACCCACTGAAGCTTTCTTT	CASTQTGVGTRPTEAFF
TRBV6-5	TRBJ1-2	.	.	TGTGCCAGCAGTTATGACGGGGGGGCTTATGGCTACACCTTC	CASSYDGGAYGYTF
TRBV4-3	TRBJ2-3	.	.	TGCGCCAGCAGCCAGGGGGGAGATACAGATACGCAGTATTTT	CASSQGGDTDTQYF
TRBV10-3	TRBJ2-2	.	TRBD1	TGTGCCATCAGTGAATCACAGGGGGGATCCGGGGAGCTGTTTTTT	CAISESQGGSGELFF
TRBV2	TRBJ2-2	.	TRBD1	TGTGCCAGCAGCGGGCGGACAGGGGGCAACACCGGGGAGCTGTTTTTT	CASSGRTGGNTGELFF
TRBV28	TRBJ1-2	.	TRBD1	TGTGCCAGCAGCCTACGGACAGGGGGCCCTCCCTATGGCTACACCTTC	CASSLRTGGPPYGYTF